Described below is a single TCR beta chain sequence and its context. Libraries were prepared by immunoSEQ multiplex PCR; TCRdb keeps only in-frame clonotypes and omits some of them. The sample contains 90,000 to 100,000 clones, 70% to 80% of which appear only once. The record originates from a study of blood T cell repertoires in COVID-19. Sequenced input: peripheral blood. The sequence was obtained from a man between 65 and 79 years old with acute or convalescent COVID-19.

CDR3 sequence (DNA): TGCGCCAGCAGCTCGGACAGGGCTAACACAGATACGCAGTATTTT. It translates to CASSSDRANTDTQYF. This sequence joins TRBV5-1 and TRBJ2-3; 8 positions match TRBD1. Germline V lookup: CDR1 SGHRS, CDR2 YFSETQ. The trim removed 3 bases at V and 2 bases at J, leaving 5 bases unmatched. This CDR3 has 15 residues.